Listed below are T cell receptor beta chains from one sample, sequenced in a study of shared clonotypes between healthy human individuals. Sequencing was performed with immunoSEQ multiplex PCR; in TCRdb, only in-frame clones are kept and a portion is missing. The sample carries about 2.1 million clones, 85% to 95% recorded once. Sequenced input: naive CD8+ T cells from PBMCs. These receptors were collected from a young man in good health. Some clones in this sample may be carry-over from other donors' samples. Each CDR3 is given with its conserved first and last residue. Each record gives: clone size, J gene, V gene, D gene, CDR3 protein, CDR3 DNA. D genes are given only for firm matches. Not every row has a clone size; where given, it reads once, few, many or a size class.

NA	TRBJ1-6	TRBV7-2	TRBD1	CASGTESNSPLHF	TGTGCCAGCGGGACAGAATCAAATTCACCCCTCCACTTT
NA	TRBJ1-1	TRBV5-1	NA	CASSPDIFSEAFF	TGCGCCAGCAGCCCTGACATATTTTCTGAAGCTTTCTTT
NA	TRBJ2-2	TRBV19	NA	CASKDPNTGELFF	TGTGCCAGTAAAGATCCGAACACCGGGGAGCTGTTTTTT
once	TRBJ2-1	TRBV14	TRBD2	CASSYGLAGRNEQFF	TGTGCCAGCAGCTACGGACTAGCGGGACGGAATGAGCAGTTCTTC
once	TRBJ1-5	TRBV27	TRBD1	CASSLGPGTGNQPQHF	TGTGCCAGCAGTTTAGGACCCGGGACAGGCAATCAGCCCCAGCATTTT
NA	TRBJ2-2	TRBV7-9	TRBD2	CASSLSGRAEENTGELFF	TGTGCCAGCAGCTTAAGCGGGAGGGCCGAGGAGAACACCGGGGAGCTGTTTTTT
NA	TRBJ2-1	TRBV30	NA	CAWTRSWGIDYNEQFF	TGTGCCTGGACCCGGTCGTGGGGGATAGACTACAATGAGCAGTTCTTC
NA	TRBJ2-4	TRBV28	TRBD1	CASRLDRGSRKNIQYF	TGTGCCAGCAGGCTTGACAGGGGCTCCCGCAAAAACATTCAGTACTTC
NA	TRBJ2-1	TRBV10-3	TRBD1	CAIRGREDRGTNEQFF	TGTGCCATCAGGGGGAGAGAGGACAGGGGAACTAATGAGCAGTTCTTC
NA	TRBJ1-4	TRBV28	NA	CASRPEEYEKLFF	TGTGCCAGCCGACCGGAGGAGTATGAAAAACTGTTTTTT
NA	TRBJ1-1	TRBV28	NA	CASSLIGKMNTEAFF	TGTGCCAGCAGTTTAATCGGGAAGATGAACACTGAAGCTTTCTTT
NA	TRBJ2-7	TRBV4-1	NA	CASSQALRTTIYEQYF	TGCGCCAGCAGCCAAGCCCTAAGGACCACAATCTACGAGCAGTACTTC
NA	TRBJ2-1	TRBV2	NA	CASSDYMTDEQFF	TGTGCCAGCAGTGATTATATGACGGATGAGCAGTTCTTC
NA	TRBJ2-3	TRBV14	NA	CASSTRLSDTQYF	TGTGCCAGCAGCACTCGACTCAGCGATACGCAGTATTTT
NA	TRBJ2-2	TRBV19	NA	CASQRSATGELFF	TGTGCCAGCCAACGGTCGGCCACCGGGGAGCTGTTTTTT
NA	TRBJ2-7	TRBV7-9	NA	CASSWFDLAGEQYF	TGTGCCAGCAGCTGGTTCGACCTTGCAGGCGAGCAGTACTTC
NA	TRBJ2-1	TRBV11-2	TRBD2	CASSLLAGVGNEQFF	TGTGCCAGCAGCTTACTAGCGGGAGTAGGAAATGAGCAGTTCTTC
NA	TRBJ1-1	TRBV15	TRBD1	CATSRAPGQWNTEAFF	TGTGCCACCAGCAGAGCTCCGGGACAGTGGAACACTGAAGCTTTCTTT
NA	TRBJ2-7	TRBV11-2	TRBD1	CASRADRAIYEQYF	TGTGCCAGCAGGGCCGACAGGGCTATCTACGAGCAGTACTTC
NA	TRBJ2-2	TRBV19	NA	CASLGGSGNTGELFF	TGTGCCAGCTTGGGGGGATCGGGAAACACCGGGGAGCTGTTTTTT
NA	TRBJ2-7	TRBV27	TRBD2	CASSLLAGGPGIEQYF	TGTGCCAGCAGTCTTCTAGCGGGAGGGCCTGGGATCGAGCAGTACTTC
NA	TRBJ2-6	TRBV6-4	TRBD2	CASSPLAGARSGANVLTF	TGTGCCAGCAGTCCATTAGCGGGAGCGCGCTCTGGGGCCAACGTCCTGACTTTC
once	TRBJ1-2	TRBV7-9	NA	CASSLAGSYGYTF	TGTGCCAGCAGCTTAGCGGGTAGTTATGGCTACACCTTC
NA	TRBJ2-2	TRBV5-5	NA	CASSNVRWSVNTGELFF	TGTGCCAGCAGCAATGTCAGGTGGTCAGTAAACACCGGGGAGCTGTTTTTT
NA	TRBJ2-7	TRBV4-3	TRBD1	CASSQGGTGGYEQYF	TGCGCCAGCAGCCAAGGGGGGACAGGGGGCTACGAGCAGTACTTC
NA	TRBJ2-6	TRBV7-9	NA	CASSGFSGRPYAGANVLTF	TGTGCCAGCAGCGGGTTCTCGGGCAGGCCTTATGCTGGGGCCAACGTCCTGACTTTC
NA	TRBJ2-7	TRBV29-1	TRBD1	CSFTGGEAYEQYF	TGCAGCTTCACAGGGGGCGAGGCCTACGAGCAGTACTTC
few	TRBJ1-1	TRBV28	TRBD1	CASSPRGWIEAFF	TGTGCCAGCAGTCCCAGGGGGTGGATTGAAGCTTTCTTT
NA	TRBJ2-7	TRBV7-9	NA	CASSSSRTGTSYEQYF	TGTGCCAGCAGCTCCTCACGGACGGGGACCTCCTACGAGCAGTACTTC
NA	TRBJ2-7	TRBV10-3	TRBD2	CAISEGREGLYEQYF	TGTGCCATCAGTGAGGGTCGGGAGGGACTTTACGAGCAGTACTTC
NA	TRBJ2-7	TRBV9	TRBD2	CASSPYRGLAGGEQYF	TGTGCCAGCAGCCCTTACCGGGGACTAGCAGGCGGCGAGCAGTACTTC
few	TRBJ1-1	TRBV29-1	NA	CSVGFSNTEAFF	TGCAGCGTTGGGTTTTCGAACACTGAAGCTTTCTTT
NA	TRBJ2-7	TRBV5-4	NA	CASSLGPENPTEQYF	TGTGCCAGCAGCCTGGGACCCGAGAACCCTACGGAGCAGTACTTC
NA	TRBJ2-7	TRBV6-5	TRBD1	CASSPITGDYEQYF	TGTGCCAGCAGTCCTATTACAGGGGACTACGAGCAGTACTTC
NA	TRBJ2-1	TRBV4-1	TRBD2	CASSQDSSLAGDYNEQFF	TGCGCCAGCAGCCAAGATTCGTCCCTAGCGGGAGATTACAATGAGCAGTTCTTC
NA	TRBJ2-1	TRBV27	TRBD2	CASSSRTSGHNEQFF	TGTGCCAGCAGTTCCCGGACTAGCGGCCACAATGAGCAGTTCTTC
NA	TRBJ2-7	TRBV7-8	NA	CASSSTPGTYEQYF	TGTGCCAGCAGCTCTACCCCAGGTACCTACGAGCAGTACTTC
NA	TRBJ2-5	TRBV28	NA	CASSFLVGQETQYF	TGTGCCAGCAGTTTTCTCGTCGGCCAAGAGACCCAGTACTTC
NA	TRBJ1-2	TRBV25-1	NA	CASRATVDGYTF	TGTGCCAGCAGGGCCACGGTCGATGGCTACACCTTC
once	TRBJ2-7	TRBV2	TRBD2	CASTKMTSGLIYEQYF	TGTGCCAGCACTAAGATGACTAGCGGACTTATTTACGAGCAGTACTTC
once	TRBJ2-1	TRBV7-8	NA	CASTTRSKGDEQFF	TGTGCCAGCACAACCAGGTCCAAGGGGGATGAGCAGTTCTTC
NA	TRBJ2-7	TRBV5-1	NA	CASSFSADSYEQYF	TGCGCCAGCAGCTTTTCGGCCGACTCCTACGAGCAGTACTTC
NA	TRBJ1-4	TRBV28	NA	CASSPGTGENEKLFF	TGTGCCAGCAGTCCCGGGACGGGGGAGAATGAAAAACTGTTTTTT
NA	TRBJ2-5	TRBV28	TRBD2	CASSLSLLEREGGGETQYF	TGTGCCAGCAGTTTATCACTTTTGGAGCGGGAGGGCGGGGGAGAGACCCAGTACTTC
NA	TRBJ1-4	TRBV2	TRBD1	CASSVDREVPSTNEKLFF	TGTGCCAGCAGCGTAGACAGGGAAGTGCCCTCAACTAATGAAAAACTGTTTTTT
NA	TRBJ2-5	TRBV28	NA	CASTIRVNQETQYF	TGTGCCAGCACCATCCGTGTTAATCAAGAGACCCAGTACTTC
NA	TRBJ2-2	TRBV6-5	NA	CASSYRESGGELFF	TGTGCCAGCAGTTACCGGGAATCCGGCGGGGAGCTGTTTTTT
NA	TRBJ2-7	TRBV28	NA	CASTPNVGTEFYEQYF	TGTGCCAGCACCCCTAATGTGGGGACTGAATTCTACGAGCAGTACTTC
NA	TRBJ2-7	TRBV27	TRBD2	CASSSGGLLYEQYF	TGTGCCAGCAGTTCCGGGGGACTACTTTACGAGCAGTACTTC
once	TRBJ2-7	TRBV11-2	NA	CASSSFSSYEQYF	TGTGCCAGCAGCTCCTTTAGCTCCTACGAGCAGTACTTC
once	TRBJ2-3	TRBV7-2	TRBD1	CASSLETGDAQYF	TGTGCCAGCAGCTTAGAGACAGGGGACGCGCAGTATTTT
NA	TRBJ2-2	TRBV11-2	NA	CASSLRFNTGELFF	TGTGCCAGCAGCTTAAGGTTTAACACCGGGGAGCTGTTTTTT
NA	TRBJ2-5	TRBV28	NA	CASSLLGAELQETQYF	TGTGCCAGCAGTTTATTGGGGGCGGAACTCCAAGAGACCCAGTACTTC
NA	TRBJ2-7	TRBV10-3	TRBD2	CAIRGTSGAYEQYF	TGTGCCATCAGAGGGACTAGCGGGGCCTACGAGCAGTACTTC